The rows below give T cell receptor beta chains drawn from one sample of a study of T cell repertoires in cytomegalovirus infection. Using its own MiXCR run on the reads, TCRdb lists one record per CDR3 protein. In the table there are 680,000 or so distinct CDR3 sequences, roughly a third of which are singletons. Sequenced material: PBMCs. The receptor set was obtained from a human donor in good health (CMV status not recorded). Some clones in this sample may be carry-over from other donors' samples. The conserved cysteine and the conserved F or W are not part of the CDR3 here. A D gene is named only where the DNA matches it firmly.

J gene: TRBJ1-5; V gene: TRBV6-1; D gene: .; CDR3 protein: ASSDGPPQH
J gene: TRBJ1-4; V gene: TRBV15; D gene: .; CDR3 protein: ATAQDPSEEKLF
J gene: TRBJ2-7; V gene: TRBV27; D gene: .; CDR3 protein: ASSFGRANEQY
J gene: TRBJ1-5; V gene: TRBV6-1; D gene: .; CDR3 protein: ASSGQDGQPQH
J gene: TRBJ2-7; V gene: TRBV10-3; D gene: TRBD2; CDR3 protein: AISRELADEQY
J gene: TRBJ2-3; V gene: TRBV5-5; D gene: .; CDR3 protein: ASSSGTETDTQY
J gene: TRBJ1-5; V gene: TRBV30; D gene: .; CDR3 protein: AWSGTRTGRSNQPQH
J gene: TRBJ1-1; V gene: TRBV7-6; D gene: .; CDR3 protein: ASSSDMVTEAF
J gene: TRBJ1-6; V gene: TRBV19; D gene: .; CDR3 protein: ASALGGVNSPLH
J gene: TRBJ2-7; V gene: TRBV6-8; D gene: .; CDR3 protein: ASSSPKTQMYEQY
J gene: TRBJ2-7; V gene: TRBV5-6; D gene: .; CDR3 protein: YSSLRSLEQY
J gene: TRBJ2-5; V gene: TRBV7-2; D gene: TRBD2; CDR3 protein: ASSSSAGGGGKETQY
J gene: TRBJ1-2; V gene: TRBV5-5; D gene: .; CDR3 protein: ASSPPASQGNLINYGYT
J gene: TRBJ2-5; V gene: TRBV11-2; D gene: .; CDR3 protein: ASTVLRAETQY
J gene: TRBJ1-2; V gene: TRBV20-1; D gene: .; CDR3 protein: SARARAYGYT
J gene: TRBJ1-1; V gene: TRBV19; D gene: .; CDR3 protein: ASTLGGREAF
J gene: TRBJ2-7; V gene: TRBV4-1; D gene: TRBD2; CDR3 protein: ASSQGIGAGGAEQY
J gene: TRBJ2-5; V gene: TRBV7-9; D gene: .; CDR3 protein: ASSPLRDNQETQY
J gene: TRBJ1-6; V gene: TRBV7-9; D gene: .; CDR3 protein: ASRGREYSPLH
J gene: TRBJ1-3; V gene: TRBV7-8; D gene: .; CDR3 protein: ASSLESRQGLGNTIY
J gene: TRBJ1-6; V gene: TRBV6-5; D gene: .; CDR3 protein: ASRDLQGLRDSPLH
J gene: TRBJ1-5; V gene: TRBV24-1; D gene: .; CDR3 protein: ATSQGGISNQPQH
J gene: TRBJ2-2; V gene: TRBV6-5; D gene: TRBD2; CDR3 protein: ASSWGGRATGELF
J gene: TRBJ2-7; V gene: TRBV28; D gene: .; CDR3 protein: ASSSDGEPYEQY
J gene: TRBJ1-1; V gene: TRBV14; D gene: .; CDR3 protein: ASSQEMNTEAF
J gene: TRBJ1-1; V gene: TRBV29-1; D gene: .; CDR3 protein: SVSSKNTEAF
J gene: TRBJ2-1; V gene: TRBV5-8; D gene: .; CDR3 protein: ASNPGLYEQF
J gene: TRBJ1-1; V gene: TRBV19; D gene: .; CDR3 protein: ASREQGPFGAF
J gene: TRBJ1-5; V gene: TRBV6-6; D gene: .; CDR3 protein: ASRRNHPQH
J gene: TRBJ1-2; V gene: TRBV6-5; D gene: TRBD1; CDR3 protein: ASSYGTEKNYGYT
J gene: TRBJ2-2; V gene: TRBV7-9; D gene: .; CDR3 protein: ASSFMGDGELF
J gene: TRBJ2-1; V gene: TRBV6-5; D gene: .; CDR3 protein: ASRRTPGISSNEQF
J gene: TRBJ1-3; V gene: TRBV20-1; D gene: .; CDR3 protein: SALPPSSGNTIY
J gene: TRBJ1-1; V gene: TRBV5-1; D gene: TRBD1; CDR3 protein: ASSILGQGTTEAF
J gene: TRBJ1-1; V gene: TRBV28; D gene: .; CDR3 protein: ASSLNTLDTEAF
J gene: TRBJ2-7; V gene: TRBV20-1; D gene: TRBD1; CDR3 protein: SASTGQGVEQY
J gene: TRBJ1-6; V gene: TRBV27; D gene: .; CDR3 protein: ASRVWADNSPLH
J gene: TRBJ2-1; V gene: TRBV20-1; D gene: TRBD2; CDR3 protein: SAQPRLAGVEWEQF
J gene: TRBJ2-2; V gene: TRBV12-3/TRBV12-4; D gene: TRBD2; CDR3 protein: ASRLAGGTGELF
J gene: TRBJ2-4; V gene: TRBV27; D gene: .; CDR3 protein: ASSPHGGENIQY
J gene: TRBJ2-1; V gene: TRBV25-1; D gene: .; CDR3 protein: ASSEWETGQSSYNEQF
J gene: TRBJ1-2; V gene: TRBV10-3; D gene: TRBD1; CDR3 protein: ATSTGGSYGYT
J gene: TRBJ2-5; V gene: TRBV11-1; D gene: TRBD1; CDR3 protein: ASSTYFTGTGGWGETQY
J gene: TRBJ2-7; V gene: TRBV27; D gene: TRBD1; CDR3 protein: ASTKGGTENYEQY
J gene: TRBJ1-2; V gene: TRBV6-5; D gene: .; CDR3 protein: ASNNLASGGNYGYT
J gene: TRBJ2-6; V gene: TRBV10-3; D gene: TRBD2; CDR3 protein: AISELSGRSGANVLT
J gene: TRBJ1-1; V gene: TRBV6-5; D gene: .; CDR3 protein: ASSYSSGGNTEAF
J gene: TRBJ2-5; V gene: TRBV28; D gene: .; CDR3 protein: ASSRSRTEETQY
J gene: TRBJ2-7; V gene: TRBV18; D gene: TRBD2; CDR3 protein: ASSPSTSGSGEQY
J gene: TRBJ2-1; V gene: TRBV27; D gene: .; CDR3 protein: ATLPSGAYNEQF
J gene: TRBJ2-5; V gene: TRBV27; D gene: .; CDR3 protein: ASSLQGRQETQY
J gene: TRBJ1-6; V gene: TRBV6-5; D gene: .; CDR3 protein: ASSYSRRSPLH
J gene: TRBJ1-1; V gene: TRBV7-6; D gene: .; CDR3 protein: ASSSDYRKISNTEAF
J gene: TRBJ1-1; V gene: TRBV10-3; D gene: TRBD1; CDR3 protein: AIRPGQRNTEAF
J gene: TRBJ1-5; V gene: TRBV28; D gene: TRBD1; CDR3 protein: ASSLSRQGISNQPQH
J gene: TRBJ1-6; V gene: TRBV20-1; D gene: .; CDR3 protein: SARSPRGRPPLH
J gene: TRBJ2-5; V gene: TRBV28; D gene: .; CDR3 protein: ASSPRARGETQY
J gene: TRBJ2-3; V gene: TRBV7-7; D gene: .; CDR3 protein: ASSLGRGSAADTQY
J gene: TRBJ2-3; V gene: TRBV5-1; D gene: .; CDR3 protein: ASSLDWASTDTQY
J gene: TRBJ1-5; V gene: TRBV20-1; D gene: TRBD1; CDR3 protein: SARTGGVNQPQH